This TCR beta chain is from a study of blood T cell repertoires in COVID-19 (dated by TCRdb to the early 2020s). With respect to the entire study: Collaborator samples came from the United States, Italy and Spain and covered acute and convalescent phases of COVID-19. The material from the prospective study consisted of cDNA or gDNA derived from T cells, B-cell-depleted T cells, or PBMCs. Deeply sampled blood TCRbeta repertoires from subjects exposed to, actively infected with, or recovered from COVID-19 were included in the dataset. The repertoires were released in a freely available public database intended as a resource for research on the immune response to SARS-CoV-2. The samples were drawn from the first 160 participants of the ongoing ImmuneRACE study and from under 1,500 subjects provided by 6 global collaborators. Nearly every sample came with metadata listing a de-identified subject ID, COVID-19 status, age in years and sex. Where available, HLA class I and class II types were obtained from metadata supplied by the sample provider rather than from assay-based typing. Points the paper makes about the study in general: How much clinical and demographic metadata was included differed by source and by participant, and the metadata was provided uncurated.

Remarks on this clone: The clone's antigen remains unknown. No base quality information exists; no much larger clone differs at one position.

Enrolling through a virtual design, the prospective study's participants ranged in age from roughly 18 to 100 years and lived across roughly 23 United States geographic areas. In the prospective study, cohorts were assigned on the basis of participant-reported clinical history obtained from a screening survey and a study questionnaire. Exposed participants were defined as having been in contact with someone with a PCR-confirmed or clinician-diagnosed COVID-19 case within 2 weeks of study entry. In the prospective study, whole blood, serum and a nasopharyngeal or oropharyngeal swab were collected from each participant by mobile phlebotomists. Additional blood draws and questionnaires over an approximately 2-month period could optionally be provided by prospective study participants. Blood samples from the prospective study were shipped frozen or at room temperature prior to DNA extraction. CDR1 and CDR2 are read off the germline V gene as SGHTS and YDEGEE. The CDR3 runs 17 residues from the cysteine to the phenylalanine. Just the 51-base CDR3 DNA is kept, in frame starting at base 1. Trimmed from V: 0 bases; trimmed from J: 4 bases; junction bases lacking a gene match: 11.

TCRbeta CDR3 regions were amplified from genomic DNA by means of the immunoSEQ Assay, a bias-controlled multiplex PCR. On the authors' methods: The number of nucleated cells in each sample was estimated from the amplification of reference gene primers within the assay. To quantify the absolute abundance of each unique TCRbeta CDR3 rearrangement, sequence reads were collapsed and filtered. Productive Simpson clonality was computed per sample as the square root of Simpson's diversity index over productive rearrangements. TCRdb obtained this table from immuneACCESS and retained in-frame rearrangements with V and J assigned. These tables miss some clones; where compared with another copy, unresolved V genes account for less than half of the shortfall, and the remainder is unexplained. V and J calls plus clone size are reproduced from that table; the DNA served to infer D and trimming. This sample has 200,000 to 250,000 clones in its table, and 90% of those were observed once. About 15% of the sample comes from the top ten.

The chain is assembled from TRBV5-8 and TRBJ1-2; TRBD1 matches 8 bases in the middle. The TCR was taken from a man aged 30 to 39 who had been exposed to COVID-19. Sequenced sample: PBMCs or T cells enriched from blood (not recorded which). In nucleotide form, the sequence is TGTGCCAGCAGCTTGGAGGGATGGTCAGGGGGCACCTATGGCTACACCTTC. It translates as CASSLEGWSGGTYGYTF.